What follows is one TCR beta chain and its context. Its antigen is undetermined. Resections took place in Japan or China from 2014 to 2017. Profiling relied on immunoSEQ multiplex PCR, and the TCRdb table lists in-frame clones only, not all of them. This sample has 20,000 or so clones, with less than 80% found just once. This sample is drawn from a study of immune evolution from preneoplasia to lung adenocarcinoma. Study information: HLA loss of heterozygosity: around 6.5% AIS, about 15% MIA, 30% to 35% ADC, none AAH.

The study, taken as a whole, reports: From normal lung to invasive adenocarcinoma, top clone frequencies appeared to decrease. Later-stage lesions appeared to have more T cells, more diversity, less clonality.

With 8 bases removed from V and 4 bases from J, the gap between germline ends came to 16 bases. The length of the CDR3 is 14 residues. CDR1 and CDR2 (germline): MNHNY, SVGAGI (reference sequence). The sequence was obtained from a person aged 55-75 years with lung adenocarcinoma. The rearrangement links TRBV6-6 to TRBJ2-3, with D uncertain. The sample consisted of FFPE invasive lung adenocarcinoma tissue. CDR3 coding DNA: TGTGCCAGCGGCGGAGTTTCGGGCCCAGATACGCAGTATTTT. It yields the protein CASGGVSGPDTQYF.